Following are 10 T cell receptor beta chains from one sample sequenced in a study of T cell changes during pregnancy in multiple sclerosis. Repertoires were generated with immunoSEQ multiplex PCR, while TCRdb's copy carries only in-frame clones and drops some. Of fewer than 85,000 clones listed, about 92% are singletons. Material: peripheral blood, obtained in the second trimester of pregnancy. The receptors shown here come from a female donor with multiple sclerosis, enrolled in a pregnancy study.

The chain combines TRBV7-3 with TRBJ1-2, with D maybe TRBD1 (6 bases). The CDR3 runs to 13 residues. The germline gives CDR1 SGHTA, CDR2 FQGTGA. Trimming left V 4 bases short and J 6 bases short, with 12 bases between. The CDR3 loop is CASSSDRSHGYTF. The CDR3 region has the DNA TGTGCCAGCAGCTCAGACAGGTCGCATGGCTACACCTTC. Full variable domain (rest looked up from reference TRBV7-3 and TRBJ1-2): GAGVSQTPSNKVTEKGKYVELRCDPISGHTALYWYRQSLGQGPEFLIYFQGTGAADDSGLPNDRFFAVRPEGSVSTLKIQRTERGDSAVYLCASSSDRSHGYTFGSGTRLTVV.

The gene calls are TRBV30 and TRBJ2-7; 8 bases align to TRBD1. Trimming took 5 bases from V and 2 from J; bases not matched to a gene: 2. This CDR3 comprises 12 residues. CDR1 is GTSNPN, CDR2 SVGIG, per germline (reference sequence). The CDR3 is CAWGGQAYEQYF. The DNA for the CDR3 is TGTGCCTGGGGGGGACAGGCCTACGAGCAGTACTTC.

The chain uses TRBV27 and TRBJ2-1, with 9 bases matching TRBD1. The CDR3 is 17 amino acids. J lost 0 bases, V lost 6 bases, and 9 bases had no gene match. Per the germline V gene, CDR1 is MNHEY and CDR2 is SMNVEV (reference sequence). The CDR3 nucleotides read TGTGCCAGCAGCCCTTTTGGGGGACAGGGCTCCTACAATGAGCAGTTCTTC. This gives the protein CASSPFGGQGSYNEQFF.

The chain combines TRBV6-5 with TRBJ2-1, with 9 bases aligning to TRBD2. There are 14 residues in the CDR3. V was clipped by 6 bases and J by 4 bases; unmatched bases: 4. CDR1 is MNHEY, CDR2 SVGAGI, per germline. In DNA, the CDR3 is TGTGCCAGCAGAGCGGGGGGCCAATACAATGAGCAGTTCTTC. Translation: CASRAGGQYNEQFF.

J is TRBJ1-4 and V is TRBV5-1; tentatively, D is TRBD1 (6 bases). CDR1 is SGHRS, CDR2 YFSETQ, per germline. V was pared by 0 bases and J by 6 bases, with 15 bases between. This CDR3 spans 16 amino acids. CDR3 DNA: TGCGCCAGCAGCTTGGCCCCGGCACAGGGATATGAAAAACTGTTTTTT. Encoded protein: CASSLAPAQGYEKLFF.

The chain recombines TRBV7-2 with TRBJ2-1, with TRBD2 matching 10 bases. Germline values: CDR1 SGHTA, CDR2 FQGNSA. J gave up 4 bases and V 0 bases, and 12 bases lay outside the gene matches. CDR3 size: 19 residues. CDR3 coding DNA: TGTGCCAGCAGCTTAGCAGGTTGGCTAGCGGGGGTCATTTACAATGAGCAGTTCTTC. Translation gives CASSLAGWLAGVIYNEQFF. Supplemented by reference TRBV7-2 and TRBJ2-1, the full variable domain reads GAGVSQSPSNKVTEKGKDVELRCDPISGHTALYWYRQSLGQGLEFLIYFQGNSAPDKSGLPSDRFSAERTGGSVSTLTIQRTQQEDSAVYLCASSLAGWLAGVIYNEQFFGPGTRLTVL.

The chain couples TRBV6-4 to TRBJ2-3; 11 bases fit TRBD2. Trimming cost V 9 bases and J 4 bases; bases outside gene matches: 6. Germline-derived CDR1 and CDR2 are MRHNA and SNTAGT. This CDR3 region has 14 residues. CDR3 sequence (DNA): TGTGCCAGTTCCACTAGCGGGGGTGCAGATACGCAGTATTTT. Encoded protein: CASSTSGGADTQYF.

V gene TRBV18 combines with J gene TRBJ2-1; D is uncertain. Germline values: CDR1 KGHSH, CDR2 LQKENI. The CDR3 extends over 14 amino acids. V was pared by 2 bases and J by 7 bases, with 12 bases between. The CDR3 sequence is CASSPGLPINEQFF. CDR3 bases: TGTGCCAGCTCACCAGGCCTGCCGATAAATGAGCAGTTCTTC.

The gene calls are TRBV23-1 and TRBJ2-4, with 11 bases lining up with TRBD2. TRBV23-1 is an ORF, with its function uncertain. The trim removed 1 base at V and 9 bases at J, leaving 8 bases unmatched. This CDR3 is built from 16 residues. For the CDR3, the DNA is TGCGCCAGCAGTCAATTCGCTAGCGGGGGGTTCGGCATTCAGTACTTC. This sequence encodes CASSQFASGGFGIQYF.

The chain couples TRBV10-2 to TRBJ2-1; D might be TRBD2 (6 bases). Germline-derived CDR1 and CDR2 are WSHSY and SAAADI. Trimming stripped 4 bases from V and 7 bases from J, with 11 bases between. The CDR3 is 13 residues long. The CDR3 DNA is TGCGCCAGCAGTGGGGGGGTGGTGAATGAGCAGTTCTTC. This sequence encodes CASSGGVVNEQFF.